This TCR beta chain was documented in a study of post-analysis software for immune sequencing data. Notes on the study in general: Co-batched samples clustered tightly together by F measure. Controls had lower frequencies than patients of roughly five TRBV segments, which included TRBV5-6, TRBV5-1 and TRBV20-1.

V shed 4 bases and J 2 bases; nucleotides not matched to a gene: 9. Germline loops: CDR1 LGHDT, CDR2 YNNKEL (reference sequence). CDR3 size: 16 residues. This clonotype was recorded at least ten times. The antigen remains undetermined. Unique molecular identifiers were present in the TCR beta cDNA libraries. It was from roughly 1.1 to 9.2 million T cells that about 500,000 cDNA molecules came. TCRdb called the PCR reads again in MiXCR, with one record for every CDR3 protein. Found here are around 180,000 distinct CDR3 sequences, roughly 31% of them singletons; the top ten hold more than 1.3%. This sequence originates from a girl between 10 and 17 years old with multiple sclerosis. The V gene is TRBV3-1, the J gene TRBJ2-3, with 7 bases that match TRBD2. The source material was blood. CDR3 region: CASSRRSSGHTDTQYF. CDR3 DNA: TGTGCCAGCAGCCGCCGCTCTAGCGGACACACAGATACGCAGTATTTT.